This T cell receptor (beta chain) was sequenced during a study of cytomegalovirus exposure and HLA in healthy donors. Germline trimming cut 4 bases from V and 5 bases from J; bases unmatched to any gene: 6. The CDR3 sequence is 16 residues long. CDR1 and CDR2 (germline): SGHVS, FNYEAQ. PCR primers comprised 60 Vbeta and 13 Jbeta primers. Sequenced by immunoSEQ multiplex PCR; TCRdb stores in-frame clones only, minus some. The top ten clones hold more than 4.5% of a sample with about 130,000 clones, roughly 66% of them seen once. In regard to this clone: The target antigen is unknown.

Whole-study results and caveats: Most TCR sequences were seen very rarely across donors, but some public TCRs occurred in many. Cytomegalovirus-associated TCR beta chains were listed, numbering 164. In a later analysis, TCR beta V- and J-gene trimming was associated with a missense DCLRE1C variant.

Sequenced sample: PBMCs. The rearrangement joins TRBV7-6 to TRBJ2-1; TRBD1 agrees at 12 bases. This sequence originates from a man aged 60 to 69 in good health and CMV-seropositive. The CDR3 bases are TGTGCCAGCAGCTCCCCGGGACAGGGGGCTGACAATGAGCAGTTCTTC. Protein product: CASSSPGQGADNEQFF.